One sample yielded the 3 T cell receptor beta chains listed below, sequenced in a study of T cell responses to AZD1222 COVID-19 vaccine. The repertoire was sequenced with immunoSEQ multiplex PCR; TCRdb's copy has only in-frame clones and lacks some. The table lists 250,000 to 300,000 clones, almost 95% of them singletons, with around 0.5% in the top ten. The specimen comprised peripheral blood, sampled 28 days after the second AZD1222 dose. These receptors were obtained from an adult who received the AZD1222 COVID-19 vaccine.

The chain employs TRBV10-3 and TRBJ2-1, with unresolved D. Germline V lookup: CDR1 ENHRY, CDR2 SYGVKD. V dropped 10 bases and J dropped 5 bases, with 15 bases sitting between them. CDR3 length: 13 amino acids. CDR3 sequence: CATTLEGHNEQFF. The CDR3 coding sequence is TGTGCCACCACCTTGGAAGGACACAATGAGCAGTTCTTC.

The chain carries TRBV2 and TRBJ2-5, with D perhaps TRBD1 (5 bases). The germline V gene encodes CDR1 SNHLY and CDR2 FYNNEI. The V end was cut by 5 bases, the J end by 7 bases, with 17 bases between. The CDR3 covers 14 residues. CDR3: CASSQRGRVGTQYF. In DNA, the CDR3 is TGTGCCAGCAGTCAAAGGGGCCGAGTAGGGACCCAGTACTTC. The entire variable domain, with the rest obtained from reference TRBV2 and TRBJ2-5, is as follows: EPEVTQTPSHQVTQMGQEVILRCVPISNHLYFYWYRQILGQKVEFLVSFYNNEISEKSEIFDDQFSVERPDGSNFTLKIRSTKLEDSAMYFCASSQRGRVGTQYFGPGTRLLVL.

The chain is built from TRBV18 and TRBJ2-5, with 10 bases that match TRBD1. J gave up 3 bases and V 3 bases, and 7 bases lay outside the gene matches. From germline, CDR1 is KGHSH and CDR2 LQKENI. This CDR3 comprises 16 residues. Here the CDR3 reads CASSPRGQGGKETQYF. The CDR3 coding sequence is TGTGCCAGCTCACCCCGCGGACAGGGGGGGAAAGAGACCCAGTACTTC.